This T cell receptor beta chain was captured by sequencing in a study of blood T cell repertoires in COVID-19. Profiling relied on immunoSEQ multiplex PCR, and the TCRdb table lists in-frame clones only, not all of them. The sample has approximately 140,000 clones; more than 75% are singletons. Germline CDR1 reads LNHNV; CDR2 reads YYDKDF (reference sequence). V was pared by 5 bases and J by 4 bases, with 2 bases of the junction left unmatched. The CDR3 is 13 residues long. The clonotype comes from a man older than 75 with acute or convalescent COVID-19. The material sequenced was peripheral blood. The V gene is TRBV15, the J gene TRBJ2-1; 7 bases agree with TRBD2. The CDR3 protein is CATSLAAYNEQFF. The CDR3 DNA follows: TGTGCCACCAGCCTAGCGGCGTACAATGAGCAGTTCTTC.